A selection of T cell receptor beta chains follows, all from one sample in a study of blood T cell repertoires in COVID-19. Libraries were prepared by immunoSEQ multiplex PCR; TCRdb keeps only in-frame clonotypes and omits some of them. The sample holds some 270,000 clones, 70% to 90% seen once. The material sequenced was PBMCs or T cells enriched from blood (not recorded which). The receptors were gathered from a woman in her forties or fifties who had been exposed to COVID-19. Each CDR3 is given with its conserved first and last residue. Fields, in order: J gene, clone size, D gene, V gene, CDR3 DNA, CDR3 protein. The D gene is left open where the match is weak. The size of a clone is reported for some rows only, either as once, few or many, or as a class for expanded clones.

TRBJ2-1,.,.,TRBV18,TGTGCCAGCTCACCCTGGCGGAAGGAGGCCTACAATGAGCAGTTCTTC,CASSPWRKEAYNEQFF
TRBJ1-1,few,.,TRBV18,TGTGCCAGCTCCCTTTTTTGGAGGTCGGAGAACGCTGAAGCTTTCTTT,CASSLFWRSENAEAFF
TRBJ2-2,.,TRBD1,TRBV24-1,TGTGCCACCAGTGATTTCGACCGGGACAGGGGCATCGGGCTGTTTTTT,CATSDFDRDRGIGLFF
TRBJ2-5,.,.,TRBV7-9,TGTGCCAGCAGCTTCCTGGGGGCAGGGGAGACCCAGTACTTC,CASSFLGAGETQYF
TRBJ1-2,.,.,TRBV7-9,TGTGCCAGCAGCTCCCCGTCCAGATCGAACTATGGCTACACCTTC,CASSSPSRSNYGYTF
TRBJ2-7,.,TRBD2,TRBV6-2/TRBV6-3,TGTGCCAGCAGTTACCCCGGACTAGCGGGGGCCTCGGGCTCCTACGAGCAGTACTTC,CASSYPGLAGASGSYEQYF
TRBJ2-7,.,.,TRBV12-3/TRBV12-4,TGTGCCAGCAGCCTTACCTACGAGCAGTACTTC,CASSLTYEQYF
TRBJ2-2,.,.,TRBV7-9,TGTGCCAGCAGCCTCGCACCGGGAAAAGGGACCGGGGAGCTGTTTTTT,CASSLAPGKGTGELFF
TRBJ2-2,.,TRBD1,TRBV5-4,TGTGCCAGCAGCCGTCCCGGGACAGGCACCGGGGAGCTGTTTTTT,CASSRPGTGTGELFF
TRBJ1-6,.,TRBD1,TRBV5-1,TGCGCCAGCAAAGGGGGCTCCCTTCGGGATTCACCCCTCCACTTT,CASKGGSLRDSPLHF
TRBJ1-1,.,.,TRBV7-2,TGTGCCAGCAGCCTACCTTATAACACTGAAGCTTTCTTT,CASSLPYNTEAFF
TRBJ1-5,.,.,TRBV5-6,TGTGCCAGCAGCGTGGGGAGAAATCAGCCCCAGCAATTT,CASSVGRNQPQQF
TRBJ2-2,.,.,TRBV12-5,TGTGCTAGTGGTCCTGGACTGGTCGCGACGTTTTTT,CASGPGLVATFF
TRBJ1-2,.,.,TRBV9,TGTGCCAGCAGCGTAGGCAGGGGTCGGGACTATGGCTACACCTTC,CASSVGRGRDYGYTF
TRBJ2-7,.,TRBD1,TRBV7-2,TGTGCCAGCAGCCCCCGGACAGGTTATTCCGAGCAGTACTTC,CASSPRTGYSEQYF
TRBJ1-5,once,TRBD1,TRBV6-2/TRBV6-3,TGTGCCAGCAGTAGGACAGGGGGACAGCCCCAGCATTTT,CASSRTGGQPQHF
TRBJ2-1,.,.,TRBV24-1,TGTGCCACCAGTGACCCAAGGCAGAGACTCAATGAGCAGTTCTTC,CATSDPRQRLNEQFF
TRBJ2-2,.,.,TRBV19,TGTGCCAGTAGTATCGGTGGGCAGGGGACCGGGGAGCTGTTTTTT,CASSIGGQGTGELFF
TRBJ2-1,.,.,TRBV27,TGTGCCAGCAGTTCGGGGAATGAGCAGTTCTTC,CASSSGNEQFF
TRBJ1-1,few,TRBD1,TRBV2,TGTGCCAGCAGTGAAGCGGGGAACAGGGGGAACACTGAAGCTTTCTTT,CASSEAGNRGNTEAFF
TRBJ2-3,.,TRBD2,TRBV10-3,TGTGCCATCAGTGAGTCCGGGACTAGCGGGGGGGCGAGAGATACGCAGTATTTT,CAISESGTSGGARDTQYF
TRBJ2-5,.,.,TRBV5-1,TGCGCCAGCAGCTTACAGGGTCAAGAGACCCAGTACTTC,CASSLQGQETQYF
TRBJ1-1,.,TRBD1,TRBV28,TGTGCCAGCAGTTTAGGTCTTAAGGGGGCAGGTGAAGCTTTCTTT,CASSLGLKGAGEAFF
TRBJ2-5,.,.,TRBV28,TGTGCCAGCAGTTTCCCTAGAGAGACCCAGTACTTC,CASSFPRETQYF
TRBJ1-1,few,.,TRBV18,TGTGCCAGCTCACCCGAGGGAGGGGACACTGAAGCTTTCTTT,CASSPEGGDTEAFF
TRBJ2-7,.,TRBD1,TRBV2,TGTGCCAGCGGACAGGGGATCTACGAGCAGTACTTC,CASGQGIYEQYF
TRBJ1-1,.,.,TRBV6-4,TGTGCCAGCAGAAGCCAACGGAACACTGAAGCTTTCTTT,CASRSQRNTEAFF
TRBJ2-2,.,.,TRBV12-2,TGTGCAAGTCGCTTGATGGGGAGCGGGGAGCTGTTTTTT,CASRLMGSGELFF
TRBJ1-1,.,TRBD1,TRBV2,TGTGCCAGCAGCTCCGAAGTGACAGGGGGCACTGAAGCTTTCTTT,CASSSEVTGGTEAFF
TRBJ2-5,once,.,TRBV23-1,TGCGCCAGCAGACCCGGTCGGTTGTCGGGCCAGTACTTC,CASRPGRLSGQYF
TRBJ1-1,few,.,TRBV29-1,TGCAGCGTCTGCGGGCGGTTGAACACTGAAGCTTTCTTT,CSVCGRLNTEAFF
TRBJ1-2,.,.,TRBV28,TGTGCCAGCAGTCCTCTTAACTATGGCTACACCTTC,CASSPLNYGYTF
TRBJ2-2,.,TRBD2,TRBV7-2,TGTGCCAGCAGCTCACGGGGGGGTTTCAACACCGGGGAGCTGTTTTTT,CASSSRGGFNTGELFF
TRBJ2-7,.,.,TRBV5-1,TGCGCCAGCAGCTTGAGGAGGGACAGAGCCTCCTACGAGCAGTACTTC,CASSLRRDRASYEQYF
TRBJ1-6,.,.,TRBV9,TGTGCCAGCAGCAGGACAGACAATTCACCCCTCCACTTT,CASSRTDNSPLHF
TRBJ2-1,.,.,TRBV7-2,TGTGCCAGCGCCCAATTCGGGTCCTACAATGAGCAGTTCTTC,CASAQFGSYNEQFF
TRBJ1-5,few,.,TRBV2,TGTGCCAGCAGAGAAGGGACTCCCAGAGGTCAGCCCCAGCATTTT,CASREGTPRGQPQHF
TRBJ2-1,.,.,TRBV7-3,TGTGCCAGCAGCGCCCGGGGCTCCTACAATGAGCAGTTCTTC,CASSARGSYNEQFF
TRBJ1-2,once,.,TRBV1,TGCACCAGCGACTACAGGGGGGCCAACTATGGCTACACCTTC,CTSDYRGANYGYTF
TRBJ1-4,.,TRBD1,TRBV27,TGTGCCAGCAGTTTGGGGACAGGAAGGGAAAAACTGTTTTTT,CASSLGTGREKLFF
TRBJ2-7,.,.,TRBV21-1,TGTGCCAGCAGCAAGCCCGTCAGGGGCCACGAGCAGTACTTC,CASSKPVRGHEQYF
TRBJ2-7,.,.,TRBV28,TGTGCCAGCAGTTTAAGGACAGTCTCCTACGAGCAGTACTTC,CASSLRTVSYEQYF
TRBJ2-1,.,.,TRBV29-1,TGCAGCGTTGATACTACCCTAAACAATGAGCAGTTCTTC,CSVDTTLNNEQFF
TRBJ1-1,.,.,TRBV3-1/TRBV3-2,TGTGCCAGCAGCCAAGATAGGGGCACTGAAGCTTTCTTT,CASSQDRGTEAFF
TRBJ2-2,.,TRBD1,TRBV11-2,TGTGCCAGCAGCTCCGGACAGGGTGACACCGGGGAGCTGTTTTTT,CASSSGQGDTGELFF
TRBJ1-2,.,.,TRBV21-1,TGTGCCAGCACCGTACCGCAGGGCTACACCTTC,CASTVPQGYTF
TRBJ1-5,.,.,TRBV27,TGTGCCAGCAGTCCGGGGGGGGCCATGAGTCAGCCCCAGCATTTT,CASSPGGAMSQPQHF
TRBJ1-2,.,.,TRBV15,TGTGCCACCAGCAGAGGATCTGGGACAAAGGGCTATGGCTACACCTTC,CATSRGSGTKGYGYTF
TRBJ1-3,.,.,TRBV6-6,TGTGCCAGCAGAGACGGGGGGAAAGGAAACACCATATATTTT,CASRDGGKGNTIYF
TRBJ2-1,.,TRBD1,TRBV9,TGTGCCAGCTCTCGATCCGGGACAGGGGACTACAATGAGCAGTTCTTC,CASSRSGTGDYNEQFF
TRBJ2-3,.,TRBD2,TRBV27,TGTGCCAGCAGTCCCTTGACTAGCGGGGAGTCCACAGATACGCAGTATTTT,CASSPLTSGESTDTQYF
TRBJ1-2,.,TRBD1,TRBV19,TGTGCCAGTAGGACGGGACAGTATGATGGCTACACCTTC,CASRTGQYDGYTF